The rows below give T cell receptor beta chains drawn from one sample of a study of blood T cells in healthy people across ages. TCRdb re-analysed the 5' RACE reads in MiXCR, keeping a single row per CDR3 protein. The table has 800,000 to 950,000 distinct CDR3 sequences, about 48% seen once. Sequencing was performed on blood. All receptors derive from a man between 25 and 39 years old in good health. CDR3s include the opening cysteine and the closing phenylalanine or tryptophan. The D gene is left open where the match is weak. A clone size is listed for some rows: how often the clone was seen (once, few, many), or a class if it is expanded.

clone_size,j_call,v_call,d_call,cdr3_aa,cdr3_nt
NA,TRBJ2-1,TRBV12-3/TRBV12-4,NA,CASSSGLKTNEQFF,TGTGCCAGCAGTTCCGGGTTGAAGACCAATGAGCAGTTCTTC
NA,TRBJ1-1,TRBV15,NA,CATSRGGEAFF,TGTGCCACCAGCAGAGGCGGGGAAGCTTTCTTT
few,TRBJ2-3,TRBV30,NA,CAWSVHRDPDTQYF,TGTGCCTGGAGTGTCCACCGGGACCCAGATACGCAGTATTTT
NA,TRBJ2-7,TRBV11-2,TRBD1,CASSLDKIDRGYEQYF,TGTGCCAGCAGCTTAGATAAGATCGACAGGGGGTACGAGCAGTACTTC
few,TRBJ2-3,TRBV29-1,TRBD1,CSVGMTGSTDTQYF,TGCAGCGTTGGGATGACAGGGAGCACAGATACGCAGTATTTT
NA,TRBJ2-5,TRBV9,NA,CASSVAGGQVQETQYF,TGTGCCAGCAGCGTAGCGGGGGGACAGGTCCAAGAGACCCAGTACTTC
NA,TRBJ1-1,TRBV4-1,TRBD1,CASSRTPGQGFPEAFF,TGCGCCAGCAGCCGCACCCCGGGACAGGGGTTCCCTGAAGCTTTCTTT
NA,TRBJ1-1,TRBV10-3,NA,CAISEGTYTSNTEAFF,TGTGCCATCAGTGAGGGGACCTATACTTCGAACACTGAAGCTTTCTTT
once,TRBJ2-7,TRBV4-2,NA,CASSQEIRTGRHYEQYF,TGTGCCAGCAGCCAAGAAATAAGGACGGGACGCCACTACGAGCAGTACTTC
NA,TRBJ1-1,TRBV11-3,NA,CASSFWGLSTEAFF,TGTGCCAGCAGCTTTTGGGGGCTAAGTACTGAAGCTTTCTTT
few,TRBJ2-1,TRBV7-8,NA,CASSFGLQGRYNEQFF,TGTGCCAGCAGCTTCGGGTTGCAGGGGCGTTACAATGAGCAGTTCTTC
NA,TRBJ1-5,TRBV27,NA,CASSLGAGEGQPQHF,TGTGCCAGCAGCCTCGGGGCGGGGGAAGGTCAGCCCCAGCATTTT
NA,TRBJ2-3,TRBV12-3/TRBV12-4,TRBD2,CASTGLAGYTQYF,TGTGCCAGCACGGGACTAGCGGGGTATACGCAGTATTTT
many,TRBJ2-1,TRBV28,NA,CASLSLGSYNEQFF,TGTGCCAGCCTTAGCCTAGGTTCCTACAATGAGCAGTTCTTC
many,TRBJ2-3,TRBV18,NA,CASSLTGGPDTQYF,TGTGCCAGCTCACTTACGGGGGGCCCAGATACGCAGTATTTT
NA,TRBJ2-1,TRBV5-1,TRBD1,CARSSSTGGYNEQFF,TGCGCCCGCAGCTCATCGACAGGGGGCTACAATGAGCAGTTCTTC
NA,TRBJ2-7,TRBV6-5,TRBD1,CASSYRDRVREQYF,TGTGCCAGCAGTTACCGGGACAGGGTGCGGGAGCAGTACTTC